Given below is one T cell receptor (beta chain) in context. Its antigen is not yet known. No base-level quality is on record; no much larger clone is a single base apart. Only healthy Caucasian donors were included. Three pairs of female monozygotic twins, all aged about 18 to 29 years, made up the twin cohort. Peripheral blood mononuclear cells were the source from which RNA for the TCR libraries was isolated. The entry originates in a study of identical twins (TCRdb year 2016). Concerning the study at large: The study deep-sequenced TCR alpha and beta repertoires from monozygotic twins, unrelated adults of various ages and cord blood to test whether fetal clonotypes persist. To rule out contamination, the twin experiments were replicated at different times with different library preparation protocols. Beyond this particular receptor, the publication reports: Out-of-frame TCR alpha sequences shared between twins showed an excess of low generation-probability sequences compared with coincidental sharing between unrelated individuals. Because the same donors could not be followed over many years, the conclusions depended on cross-sectional statistical analysis. The excess sharing between twins in beta out-of-frame sequences was weaker because fewer shared sequences reduced the signal-to-noise ratio. Recombination models systematically underestimated out-of-frame TCR alpha sharing in monozygotic twins but agreed with sharing between unrelated individuals. Invariant T cells such as MAIT and iNKT could partly confound zero-insertion analyses, although diverse VJ usage argued against such confounding for most clonotypes. Abundant cord blood beta clonotypes carried fewer insertions; young adult naive repertoires showed a weaker similar trend, while memory repertoires showed none.

CDR3 length: 16 amino acids, cysteine to phenylalanine. The read is trimmed to its CDR3 DNA, 48 bases read in frame from base 1. V was cut back by 6 bases and J by 4 bases, leaving a gap of 22 bases between them. CDR1 is given as DFQATT and CDR2 as SNEGSKA, both from the germline V gene (reference sequence). Library creation used 5' RACE. The sequencer listed for this sample is Illumina HiSeq 2000. A universal primer binding site was introduced by template switching, and a unique molecular identifier was present in the final cDNA, enabling accurate counting of TCR cDNA molecules. Specific primers in the conserved constant-segment region were used to synthesize first-strand cDNA for the TCR alpha and beta chains. To control for contamination, each cDNA library was double barcoded with a SMART-Mk sample barcode plus Illumina barcodes. TruSeq adapter sequences and Illumina sample barcodes were added in two successive PCR steps. The Illumina HiSeq platform was used with custom primers to sequence TCR alpha and beta cDNA libraries. For the original study's pipeline: MiGEC was used to process raw reads and extract unique molecular identifiers, and MiXCR was used to find CDR3 positions. Recombination models were inferred per individual with the repgenHMM and IGoR tools using an EM algorithm. Shared clonotype analysis was performed with the tcR package in R, normalizing sharing by the product of cloneset sizes. Out-of-frame nonproductive sequences were analyzed to study raw recombination free of thymic and clonal selection effects. TCRdb applied fastp at Q25 and MiXCR to the public reads, then kept only in-frame beta chains. Rows are unified per CDR3 protein, each entry keeping the most common DNA and genes. The V and J calls follow TCRdb's processing rather than the paper's. The sample profile shows about 890,000 distinct CDR3 sequences; approximately 13% of them were found once. The biggest ten clones account for roughly 1.6% of the sample.

These data also featured in a second study, about yellow fever vaccine responses in identical twins. Looking at the second paper: The authors reported that the T cell response to vaccination in identical twins appeared partly convergent and partly personalized. Focusing on identical twins, the study followed the T cell clones that responded to the vaccine, and did so with precision.

In this chain, TRBV20-1 is recombined with TRBJ1-5, with TRBD1 tentatively as D gene (5 bases match). The clonotype comes from a woman between 18 and 29 years old in good health. The sample taken for sequencing was PBMCs. The CDR3 sequence is CSAPSVGTGDNQPQHF. The DNA sequence is given as TGCAGTGCCCCTTCGGTCGGGACGGGAGATAATCAGCCCCAGCATTTT.